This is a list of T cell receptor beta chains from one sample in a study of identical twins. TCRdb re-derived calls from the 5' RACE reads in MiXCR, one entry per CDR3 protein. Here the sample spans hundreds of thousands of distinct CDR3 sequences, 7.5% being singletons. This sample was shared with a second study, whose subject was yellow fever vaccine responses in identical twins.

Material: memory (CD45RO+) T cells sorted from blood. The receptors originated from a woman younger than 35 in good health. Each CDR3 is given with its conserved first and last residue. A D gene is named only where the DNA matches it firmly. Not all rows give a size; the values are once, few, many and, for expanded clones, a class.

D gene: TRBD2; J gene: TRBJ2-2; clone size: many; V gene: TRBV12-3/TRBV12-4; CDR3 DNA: TGTGCCAGCGGGACTAGCGGCACCGGGGAGCTGTTTTTT; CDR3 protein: CASGTSGTGELFF
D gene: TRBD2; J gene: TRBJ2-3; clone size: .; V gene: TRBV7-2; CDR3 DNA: TGTGCCAGCAGCTGGGTACTAGCGGGAGATACGCAGTATTTT; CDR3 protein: CASSWVLAGDTQYF
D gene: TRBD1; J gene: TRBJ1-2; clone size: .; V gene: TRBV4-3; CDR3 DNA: TGCGCCAGCAGCCACGGACAGGGTCTGAGTGGCTACACCTTC; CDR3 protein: CASSHGQGLSGYTF
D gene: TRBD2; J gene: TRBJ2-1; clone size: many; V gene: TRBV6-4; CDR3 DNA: TGTGCCAGCGGCGCCAGCGGGAGCTCCTACAATGAGCAGTTCTTC; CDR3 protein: CASGASGSSYNEQFF
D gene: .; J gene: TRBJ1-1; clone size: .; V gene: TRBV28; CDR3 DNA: TGTGCCAGCTACCCCAACGGGGGCGAGGTGGTGTCTGAAGCTTTCTTT; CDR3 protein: CASYPNGGEVVSEAFF
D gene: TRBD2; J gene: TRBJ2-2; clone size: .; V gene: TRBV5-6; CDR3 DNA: TGTGCCAGCAGCTTAACGGGAGGGCCCGACGGGGAGCTGTTTTTT; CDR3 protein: CASSLTGGPDGELFF
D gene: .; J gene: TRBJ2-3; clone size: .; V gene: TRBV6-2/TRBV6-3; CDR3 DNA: TGTGCCAGCAGTTGGCCCAGACCAGGGAACCGCGCAGATACGCAGTATTTT; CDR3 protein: CASSWPRPGNRADTQYF
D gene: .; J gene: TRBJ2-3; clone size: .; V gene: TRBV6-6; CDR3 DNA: TGTGCCAGCAGTTACTCGGACACAGATACGCAGTATTTT; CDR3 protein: CASSYSDTDTQYF
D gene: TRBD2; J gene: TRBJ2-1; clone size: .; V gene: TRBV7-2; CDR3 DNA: TGTGCCAGCAGCCTACAGCGGGAGATCCGGAATGAGCAGTTCTTC; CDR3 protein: CASSLQREIRNEQFF
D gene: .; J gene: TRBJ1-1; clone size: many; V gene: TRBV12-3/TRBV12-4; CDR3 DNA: TGTGCCAGCAGTAAAAACCCGGGAGTTGAAGCTTTCTTT; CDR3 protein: CASSKNPGVEAFF
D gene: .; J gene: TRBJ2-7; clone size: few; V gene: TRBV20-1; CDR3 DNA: TGCAGTGCTAGGAAAAACAGGGGAGGATCCTACGAGCAGTACTTC; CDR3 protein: CSARKNRGGSYEQYF
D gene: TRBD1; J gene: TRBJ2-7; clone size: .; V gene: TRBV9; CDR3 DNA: TGTGCCAGCAGCCCACGGATTGGGACAGGGATCCTCCGAGGCTCCTACGAGCAGTACTTC; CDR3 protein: CASSPRIGTGILRGSYEQYF
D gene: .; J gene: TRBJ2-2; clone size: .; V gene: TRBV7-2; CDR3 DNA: TGTGCCAGCAGCCCCGGTATGGCCGGGGAGCTGTTTTTT; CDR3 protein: CASSPGMAGELFF
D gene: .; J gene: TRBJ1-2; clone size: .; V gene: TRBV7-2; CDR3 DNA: TGTGCCAGCAGCTCGGATCTGGCGGGGCTTAACTATGGCTACACCTTC; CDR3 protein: CASSSDLAGLNYGYTF
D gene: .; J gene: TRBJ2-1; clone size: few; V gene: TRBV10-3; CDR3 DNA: TGTGCCATCAGAAACGATATCAATGAGCAGTTCTTC; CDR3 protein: CAIRNDINEQFF
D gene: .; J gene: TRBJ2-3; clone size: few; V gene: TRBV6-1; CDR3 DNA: TGTGCCAGCGAGGACGGGTTGGCGTATAATACGCAGTATTTT; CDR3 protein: CASEDGLAYNTQYF
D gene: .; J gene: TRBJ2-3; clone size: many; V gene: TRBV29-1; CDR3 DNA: TGCAGCGTTGAATTGGGGGTAGAGGCAGATACGCAGTATTTT; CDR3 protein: CSVELGVEADTQYF
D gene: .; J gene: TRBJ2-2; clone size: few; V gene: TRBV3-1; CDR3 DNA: TGTGCCAGCAGCCGTGGAGCAGGGCGGGACACCGGGGAGCTGTTTTTT; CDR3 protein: CASSRGAGRDTGELFF
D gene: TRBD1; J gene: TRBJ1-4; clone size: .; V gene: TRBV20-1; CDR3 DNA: TGCAGTGCTACCGGGACAGCAACTAATGAAAAACTGTTTTTT; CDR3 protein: CSATGTATNEKLFF
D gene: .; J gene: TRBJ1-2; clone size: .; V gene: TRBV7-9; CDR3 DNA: TGTGCCACTGTTAGCAGCGGTGTGACCTTC; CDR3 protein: CATVSSGVTF
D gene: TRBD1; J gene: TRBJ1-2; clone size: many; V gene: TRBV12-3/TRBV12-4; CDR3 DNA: TGTGCCAGCAGTTCGGGACAGTATGGCTACACCTTC; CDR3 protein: CASSSGQYGYTF
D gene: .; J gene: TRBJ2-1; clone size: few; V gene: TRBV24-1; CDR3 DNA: TGTGCCACCAGTGATTTGAATAGCTCGTTAAGTGGTGAGCAGTTCTTC; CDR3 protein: CATSDLNSSLSGEQFF
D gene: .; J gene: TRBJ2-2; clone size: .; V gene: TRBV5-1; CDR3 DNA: TGCGCCAGCAGATACGGGGGCACCGGGGAGCTGTTTTTT; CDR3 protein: CASRYGGTGELFF
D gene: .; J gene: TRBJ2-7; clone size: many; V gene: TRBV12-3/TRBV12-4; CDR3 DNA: TGTGCCAGCTCAGTTACCCACGAGCAGTACTTC; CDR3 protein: CASSVTHEQYF
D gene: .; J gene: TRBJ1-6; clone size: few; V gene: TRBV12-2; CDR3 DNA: TGTGCAAGTCGCTTTTCTGTAGGGCGGTATAATTCACCCCTCCACTTT; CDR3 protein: CASRFSVGRYNSPLHF
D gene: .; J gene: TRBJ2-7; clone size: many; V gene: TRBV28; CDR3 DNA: TGTGCCAGCTCTTCCCCTAGCGTCTACGAGCAGTACTTC; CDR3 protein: CASSSPSVYEQYF
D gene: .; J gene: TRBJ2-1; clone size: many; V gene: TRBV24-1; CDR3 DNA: TGTGCCACCAGTGATTTTGGCCAGGGTGATCGAGAATGGAATGAGCAGTTCTTC; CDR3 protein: CATSDFGQGDREWNEQFF
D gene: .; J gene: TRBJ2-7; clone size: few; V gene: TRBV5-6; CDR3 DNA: TGTGCCAGCAGCTTGTTCCCAGGGGTATACGAGCAGTACTTC; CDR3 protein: CASSLFPGVYEQYF
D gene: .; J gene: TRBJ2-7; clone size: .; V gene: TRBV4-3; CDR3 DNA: TGCGCCAGCAGCCAAGGGGTGAGGGGCGAGCAGTACTTC; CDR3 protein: CASSQGVRGEQYF
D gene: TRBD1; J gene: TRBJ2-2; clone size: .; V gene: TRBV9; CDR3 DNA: TGTGCCAGCAGCATCACCCCGGGACAGGGGGCCGGGGAGCTGTTTTTT; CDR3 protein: CASSITPGQGAGELFF
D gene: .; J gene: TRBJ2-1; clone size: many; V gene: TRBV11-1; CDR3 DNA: TGTGCCAGCAGCTTAGTTCTAAGGTCTTGGGGGGCCTACAATGAGCAGTTCTTC; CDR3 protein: CASSLVLRSWGAYNEQFF
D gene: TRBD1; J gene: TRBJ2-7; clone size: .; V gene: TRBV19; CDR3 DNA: TGTGCCAGCGGGACAGGGTTTTCCTACGAGCAGTACTTC; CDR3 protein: CASGTGFSYEQYF
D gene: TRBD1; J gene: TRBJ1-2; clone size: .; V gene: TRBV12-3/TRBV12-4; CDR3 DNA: TGTGCCAGCAGCTCTTTCACACCGGGACAGAATAACTATGGCTACACCTTC; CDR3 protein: CASSSFTPGQNNYGYTF
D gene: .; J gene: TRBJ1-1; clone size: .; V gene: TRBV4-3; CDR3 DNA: TGCGCCAGCAGCCATACAGGGAACACTGAAGCTTTCTTT; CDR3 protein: CASSHTGNTEAFF
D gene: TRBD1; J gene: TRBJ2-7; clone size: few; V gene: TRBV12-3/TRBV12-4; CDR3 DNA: TGTGCCAGCAACAACCAAGTAACAGGGGTTACCTACGAGCAGTACTTC; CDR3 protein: CASNNQVTGVTYEQYF
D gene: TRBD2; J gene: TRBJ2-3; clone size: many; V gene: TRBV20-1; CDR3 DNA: TGCAGTGTTAGCGGGGCCCCGCAGTATTTT; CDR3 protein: CSVSGAPQYF
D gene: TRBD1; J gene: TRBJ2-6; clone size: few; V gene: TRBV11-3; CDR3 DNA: TGTGCCAGCAGCCCTAGACAGGGGGTCTCTGGGGCCAACGTCCTGACTTTC; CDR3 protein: CASSPRQGVSGANVLTF
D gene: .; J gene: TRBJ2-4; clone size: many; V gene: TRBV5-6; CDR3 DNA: TGTGCCAGCAGCGCGGGGAGTAACATTCAGTACTTC; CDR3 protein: CASSAGSNIQYF